This is a list of T cell receptor beta chains from one sample in a study of early T cells in non-severe SARS-CoV-2 infection. TCRdb reprocessed the 5' RACE reads via MiXCR and lists one record per CDR3 protein. The sample lists some 70,000 distinct CDR3 sequences; 10% to 15% were seen once. Input material: whole blood. The receptors were gathered from an adult who was a healthcare worker with PCR-confirmed SARS-CoV-2 infection or an uninfected control (not recorded which). Both conserved end residues are part of each CDR3. The D gene is left open where the match is weak. Size is stated for part of the rows, as once, few or many counts, or as a class when the clone is expanded.

V	J	size	D	DNA	CDR3
TRBV28	TRBJ2-7	many	TRBD1	TGTGCCAGCCGCCGAGACAGGGTATCGGCCGAGCAGTACTTC	CASRRDRVSAEQYF
TRBV2	TRBJ2-7	many	-	TGTGCCAGCAGCGCCGCCGGTGAGCAGTACTTC	CASSAAGEQYF
TRBV29-1	TRBJ2-7	-	-	TGCAGCGTTTCGGGGACCGAGCAGTACTTC	CSVSGTEQYF
TRBV2	TRBJ2-1	few	TRBD2	TGTGCCAGCAGAGGGGAGGGACTAGCGGGAATGGAGTTCTTC	CASRGEGLAGMEFF
TRBV5-1	TRBJ1-6	many	TRBD1	TGCGCCAGCAGCTTAACCGGGACAGGCCCCCTTGGCCTCCACTTT	CASSLTGTGPLGLHF
TRBV2	TRBJ1-2	-	-	TGTGCCAGCAAGAAGGCCCAGGAGCGAGGCTACACCTTC	CASKKAQERGYTF
TRBV20-1	TRBJ2-1	-	TRBD2	TGCAGTGCGAGGGGGACTAGCGGGAGCAATGAGCAGTTCTTC	CSARGTSGSNEQFF
TRBV20-1	TRBJ2-7	many	-	TGCAGTGCTAGAGGAGGACTACCCTACGAGCAGTACTTC	CSARGGLPYEQYF
TRBV29-1	TRBJ1-1	many	TRBD1	TGCAGCGCCCTCGGCAGGGACAGCACTGAAGCTTTCTTT	CSALGRDSTEAFF
TRBV29-1	TRBJ1-4	few	-	TGCAGCGTGTACGCGGAAAAACTGTTTTTT	CSVYAEKLFF
TRBV19	TRBJ2-1	-	TRBD1	TGTGCCAGTAGTCCCGACAGGGATGAGCAGTTCTTC	CASSPDRDEQFF
TRBV4-2	TRBJ2-3	-	TRBD1	TGTGCCAGCAGCTCCGGGACAGGGCGAGATACGCAGTATTTT	CASSSGTGRDTQYF
TRBV5-1	TRBJ2-7	many	TRBD1	TGCGCCAGCAGCTTGAGCGGACAGGGGGACAACGAGCAGTACTTC	CASSLSGQGDNEQYF
TRBV5-1	TRBJ2-3	-	-	TGCGCCAGCAGCCCCAGAGAGGGTTCAGATACGCAGTATTTT	CASSPREGSDTQYF
TRBV20-1	TRBJ1-5	few	-	TGCAGTGCTAGAATAGGCAATGAACAGCCCCAGCATTTT	CSARIGNEQPQHF
TRBV20-1	TRBJ1-5	many	-	TGCAGTGCTCCGAGGGGACTTAATCAGCCCCAGCATTTT	CSAPRGLNQPQHF
TRBV13	TRBJ2-1	-	TRBD2	TGTGCCAGCAGCTCCGCGGGACTAGCGGGTCGGAATGAGCAGTTCTTC	CASSSAGLAGRNEQFF
TRBV20-1	TRBJ2-3	-	-	TGCAGTGCTCCCAAGTCCGCAGATACGCAGTATTTT	CSAPKSADTQYF
TRBV7-6	TRBJ2-1	many	TRBD2	TGTGCCAGCAGCGGATACATCACTAGCGGGAGAAAGAATGAGCAGTTCTTC	CASSGYITSGRKNEQFF
TRBV20-1	TRBJ2-2	many	-	TGCAGTGCTAGAGCCTCTAGTGCCACCGGGGAGCTGTTTTTT	CSARASSATGELFF
TRBV6-2/TRBV6-3	TRBJ2-1	many	-	TGTGCCAGCAGTTACGGGGTAGGGATGTACAATGAGCAGTTCTTC	CASSYGVGMYNEQFF
TRBV7-8	TRBJ1-5	many	TRBD1	TGTGCCAGCAGCTCCACAGGGGGCATAGGAAGCAATCAGCCCCAGCATTTT	CASSSTGGIGSNQPQHF
TRBV27	TRBJ2-3	few	-	TGTGCCAGCAGTTTATTCGGGGATACGCAGTATTTT	CASSLFGDTQYF
TRBV20-1	TRBJ2-1	-	-	TGCAGTGCCCGACGGAGGGAGTGGCCCTACAATGAGCAGTTCTTC	CSARRREWPYNEQFF
TRBV2	TRBJ2-1	-	-	TGTGCCAGCAGTGAATGGCAGCAGTTCTTC	CASSEWQQFF
TRBV27	TRBJ2-7	few	-	TGTGCCAGCAGTTTAGGTGGGCGGCCCTACGAGCAGTACTTC	CASSLGGRPYEQYF
TRBV7-9	TRBJ2-2	many	-	TGTGCCAGCAGCTTTGTGCCAGAAGGAACCGGGGAGCTGTTTTTT	CASSFVPEGTGELFF
TRBV12-3/TRBV12-4	TRBJ2-3	many	-	TGTGCCAGCACCCACCCCGATACGCAGTATTTT	CASTHPDTQYF
TRBV3-1	TRBJ2-1	medium-sized	-	TGTGCCAGCAGCCAGGGAACGGGACCAAGGAATGAGCAGTTCTTC	CASSQGTGPRNEQFF
TRBV4-1	TRBJ2-3	-	-	TGCGCCAGCAGCCAAAAGAGAGACTTTGGCACAGATACGCAGTATTTT	CASSQKRDFGTDTQYF
TRBV7-3	TRBJ2-3	-	-	TGTGCCAGCAGCTCCCAGACTGGTGATACGCAGTATTTT	CASSSQTGDTQYF
TRBV29-1	TRBJ2-1	-	-	TGCAGCGCCTTTACAGGGAATAATGAGCAGTTCTTC	CSAFTGNNEQFF
TRBV4-1	TRBJ1-2	-	-	TGCGCCAGCAGCCAAGCGGCCGCTAACTATGGCTACACCTTC	CASSQAAANYGYTF
TRBV27	TRBJ2-1	many	-	TGTGCCAGCAGTCCCCTCCCCACTTCGAGCTCCTACAATGAGCAGTTCTTC	CASSPLPTSSSYNEQFF
TRBV28	TRBJ2-1	-	TRBD1	TGTGCCAGCAGAGGACAGGGGACCTACAATGAGCAGTTCTTC	CASRGQGTYNEQFF
TRBV3-2	TRBJ2-1	-	-	TGTGCCAGCAGCCAAGAGGAAGGGTCCTACAATGAGCAGTTCTTC	CASSQEEGSYNEQFF
TRBV27	TRBJ2-7	-	-	TGTGCCAGCAGTCACGCTTCGGGTACCTACGAGCAGTACTTC	CASSHASGTYEQYF
TRBV12-3/TRBV12-4	TRBJ1-1	few	-	TGTGCCAGCAGCGAAGGGCAGGTTGGGATAGCTTTCTTT	CASSEGQVGIAFF
TRBV5-1	TRBJ1-2	many	-	TGCGCCAGCAGCTCTCAGAGCTATGGCTACACCTTC	CASSSQSYGYTF
TRBV15	TRBJ2-3	-	-	TGTGCCACCAGCAGAGTTGGCGGGTCGAGCACAGATACGCAGTATTTT	CATSRVGGSSTDTQYF
TRBV9	TRBJ2-7	many	-	TGTGCCAGCAGCCCAGAGGGGCAGGTCTCCTACGAGCAGTACTTC	CASSPEGQVSYEQYF
TRBV28	TRBJ2-7	-	-	TGTGCCAGCAGTTTGATCCACGAGCAGTACTTC	CASSLIHEQYF
TRBV27	TRBJ2-1	many	-	TGTGCCAGCAGGACCTCACCTAGGGGTAGGCTACGCAATGAGCAGTTCTTC	CASRTSPRGRLRNEQFF
TRBV5-1	TRBJ2-7	many	-	TGCGCCAGCAGCCCGGGGGCAAGGCCCACTTACGAGCAGTACTTC	CASSPGARPTYEQYF
TRBV5-4	TRBJ2-7	many	-	TGTGCCAGCAGCTTGTTCAGGGGGGGAACCTACGAGCAGTACTTC	CASSLFRGGTYEQYF
TRBV11-2	TRBJ2-1	many	TRBD1	TGTGCCAGCAGCTTCGTCCGAGGACAGGGGCGAAATGAGCAGTTCTTC	CASSFVRGQGRNEQFF
TRBV2	TRBJ2-1	-	-	TGTGCCAGCAGTGAAGATCTTATCGATGAGCAGTTCTTC	CASSEDLIDEQFF
TRBV2	TRBJ2-7	many	-	TGTGCCAGCCTCTTTTTGGTCGGGGCCCCCTACGAGCAGTACTTC	CASLFLVGAPYEQYF
TRBV19	TRBJ2-2	many	-	TGTGCCAGTAGTATCCCGGCACCAAGGACCGGGGAGCTGTTTTTT	CASSIPAPRTGELFF
TRBV9	TRBJ2-7	-	-	TGTGCCAGCAGCGCAGTCGGGTCGTCGCAGTACTTC	CASSAVGSSQYF
TRBV5-6	TRBJ1-2	few	-	TGTGCCAGCAGCTTAAGAGGGGGAGGAAGGCTAAACTATGGCTACACCTTC	CASSLRGGGRLNYGYTF
TRBV15	TRBJ2-1	-	-	TGTGCCACCAGCAATGGCGGGTCAAAAAATGAGCAGTTCTTC	CATSNGGSKNEQFF
TRBV28	TRBJ1-6	few	-	TGTGCCAGCACCATACGGAGGGGCAATTCACCCCTCCACTTT	CASTIRRGNSPLHF
TRBV7-6	TRBJ1-5	few	-	TGTGCCAGCAGCACCAAGGCGGGGATTGCAGGTTATCAGCCCCAGCATTTT	CASSTKAGIAGYQPQHF
TRBV5-1	TRBJ1-6	few	-	TGCGCCAGCAGCTTTCAGGCAGAAGATAATTCACCCCTCCACTTT	CASSFQAEDNSPLHF
TRBV28	TRBJ2-5	-	TRBD2	TGTGCCAGCAGACTAGCGGGAGGGGAGACCCAGTACTTC	CASRLAGGETQYF
TRBV18	TRBJ1-1	many	TRBD1	TGTGCCAGCTCAGAGGACAGGAGCACTGAAGCTTTCTTT	CASSEDRSTEAFF